These T cell receptor beta chains were read from a single sample in a study of OX40 agonist ivuxolimab in advanced cancers. Libraries were prepared by immunoSEQ multiplex PCR; TCRdb keeps only in-frame clonotypes and omits some of them. The table includes 25,000 to 35,000 clones, approximately 80% detected once. Material: CD4+ or CD8+ T cells sorted from blood, obtained in a trial of the OX40 agonist ivuxolimab. These receptors originate from an adult with an advanced solid tumor such as melanoma, head and neck, liver or kidney cancer. Both conserved end residues are part of each CDR3. The D gene is left open where the match is weak. The size field is filled for only some rows; it gives once, few, many or a size class.

j_gene: TRBJ2-1
d_gene: NA
v_gene: TRBV14
len: 13
abundance: NA
CDR3nt: TGTGCCAGCAGCCTCTGGAGCACTTTTGTGCAGTTCTTC
CDR3aa: CASSLWSTFVQFF

j_gene: TRBJ1-2
d_gene: NA
v_gene: TRBV5-5
len: 15
abundance: few
CDR3nt: TGTGCCAGCAACGGGTGGACAGCCGCTAACTATGGCTACACCTTC
CDR3aa: CASNGWTAANYGYTF

j_gene: TRBJ1-6
d_gene: NA
v_gene: TRBV7-9
len: 14
abundance: NA
CDR3nt: TGTGCCAGCAGTCTTACAGGGTACAATTCACCCCTCCACTTT
CDR3aa: CASSLTGYNSPLHF

j_gene: TRBJ1-3
d_gene: NA
v_gene: TRBV19
len: 16
abundance: NA
CDR3nt: TGTGCCAGTAGTTCGAGGATTATTCTTTCTGGAAACACCATATATTTT
CDR3aa: CASSSRIILSGNTIYF

j_gene: TRBJ1-1
d_gene: TRBD1
v_gene: TRBV2
len: 15
abundance: NA
CDR3nt: TGTGCCAGCACCAAAGAGGCAGGGGGAAACACTGAAGCTTTCTTT
CDR3aa: CASTKEAGGNTEAFF

j_gene: TRBJ1-1
d_gene: NA
v_gene: TRBV28
len: 14
abundance: NA
CDR3nt: TGTGCCAGCAACACAGGACACCTGAACACTGAAGCTTTCTTT
CDR3aa: CASNTGHLNTEAFF

j_gene: TRBJ2-1
d_gene: TRBD1
v_gene: TRBV6-1
len: 16
abundance: NA
CDR3nt: TGTGCCAGCAGTGCAGGGGGATGGGGCTCCTACAATGAGCAGTTCTTC
CDR3aa: CASSAGGWGSYNEQFF

j_gene: TRBJ1-6
d_gene: NA
v_gene: TRBV27
len: 15
abundance: NA
CDR3nt: TGTGCCAGCAGCGCCCTTCAAGCACCGAATTCACCCCTCCACTTT
CDR3aa: CASSALQAPNSPLHF

j_gene: TRBJ2-3
d_gene: TRBD2
v_gene: TRBV7-9
len: 16
abundance: NA
CDR3nt: TGTGCCAGCAGCTTAGGGCGGGGGGGCTTCACAGATACGCAGTATTTT
CDR3aa: CASSLGRGGFTDTQYF

j_gene: TRBJ2-1
d_gene: TRBD1
v_gene: TRBV7-9
len: 15
abundance: NA
CDR3nt: TGTGCCAGCAGCTCAGACCGGGGACAGGGCAATGAGCAGTTCTTC
CDR3aa: CASSSDRGQGNEQFF

j_gene: TRBJ1-2
d_gene: NA
v_gene: TRBV5-1
len: 15
abundance: NA
CDR3nt: TGCGCCAGCAGCTTGGTGCCGGGTCTAGACTATGGCTACACCTTC
CDR3aa: CASSLVPGLDYGYTF

j_gene: TRBJ2-3
d_gene: NA
v_gene: TRBV7-8
len: 16
abundance: NA
CDR3nt: TGTGCCAGCAGCAGATACGACCCTACGAAGGGAGATACGCAGTATTTT
CDR3aa: CASSRYDPTKGDTQYF

j_gene: TRBJ2-2
d_gene: NA
v_gene: TRBV7-8
len: 16
abundance: NA
CDR3nt: TGTGCCAGCAGCTTATACCCAGGGACGAACACCGGGGAGCTGTTTTTT
CDR3aa: CASSLYPGTNTGELFF

j_gene: TRBJ1-2
d_gene: TRBD1
v_gene: TRBV29-1
len: 13
abundance: few
CDR3nt: TGCAGCGCCCAAATCCAGGGGGGGGATGGCTACACCTTC
CDR3aa: CSAQIQGGDGYTF

j_gene: TRBJ1-2
d_gene: NA
v_gene: TRBV6-1
len: 14
abundance: few
CDR3nt: TGTGCCAGCAGTGAAAAACGGTCGGTCTATGGCTACACCTTC
CDR3aa: CASSEKRSVYGYTF

j_gene: TRBJ2-7
d_gene: TRBD1
v_gene: TRBV15
len: 16
abundance: NA
CDR3nt: TGTGCCACCAGCAGAGTGGGGGACAGTCCCGCGTCGGAGCAGTACTTC
CDR3aa: CATSRVGDSPASEQYF

j_gene: TRBJ2-3
d_gene: NA
v_gene: TRBV11-3
len: 14
abundance: NA
CDR3nt: TGTGCCAGCAGTGCCCGGGGAAAATTGGATACGCAGTATTTT
CDR3aa: CASSARGKLDTQYF

j_gene: TRBJ2-7
d_gene: NA
v_gene: TRBV6-1
len: 14
abundance: NA
CDR3nt: TGTGCCAGCAGTGAAGGTGGGGGTAGTACGGAGCAGTACTTC
CDR3aa: CASSEGGGSTEQYF